These 18 T cell receptor beta chains were all obtained from the same sample, sequenced in a study of T cells in women clearing cervical HPV infection. The protocol was immunoSEQ multiplex PCR, while the TCRdb copy is restricted to in-frame clones and leaves out a portion. Listed are about 33,000 clones; approximately 1.5% falls within the top ten. Sequenced sample: blood buffy coat. Source of these receptors: a woman aged 18 to 75 with a cervical HPV16 infection that either progressed to CIN3+ or cleared (not recorded which).

Turning to this clone: Sequencing ends 3 residues short of the CDR3 end; the germline J gene provides the rest. This chain joins TRBV2 and TRBJ2-1; D unresolved. The V end was cut by 8 bases, the J end by 5 bases, with 13 bases between. Germline loops: CDR1 SNHLY, CDR2 FYNNEI. The CDR3 has 13 residues. The part of the CDR3 DNA that was read is TGTGCCAGCCGCGGAACTTCACACAATGAG. Amino acid sequence: CASRGTSHNE. The entire CDR3 reads CASRGTSHNEQFF.

With respect to this clone: The read ends 3 residues early relative to the CDR3; the germline J gene fills the gap. J is TRBJ1-6 and V is TRBV2, with D maybe TRBD1 (6 bases). Per the germline V gene, CDR1 is SNHLY and CDR2 is FYNNEI. The CDR3 has 14 amino acids. This CDR3 is CASSPNKIPGALHF. Incomplete CDR3 DNA: TGTGCCAGCAGTCCCAATAAAATACCAGGGGCC. Looking up the rest from reference TRBV2 and TRBJ1-6 gives the full variable domain: EPEVTQTPSHQVTQMGQEVILRCVPISNHLYFYWYRQILGQKVEFLVSFYNNEISEKSEIFDDQFSVERPDGSNFTLKIRSTKLEDSAMYFCASSPNKIPGALHFGNGTRLTVT.

Points on this clone: The sequenced fragment ends 3 residues before the CDR3 boundary, so the rest is inferred from the germline J gene. The gene calls are TRBV7-9 and TRBJ1-4; 7 bases match TRBD1. The germline CDR1 and CDR2 sequences are SEHNR and FQNEAQ (reference sequence). The CDR3 loop spans 15 amino acids. This CDR3 is CASSSSGTAYSPLFF. CDR3 bases read: TGTGCCAGCAGCTCATCCGGGACAGCCTACTCACCA.

This clone is labeled medium-sized based on frequency. The read halts 3 residues ahead of the CDR3 end, with the missing end drawn from the germline J gene. The chain is built from TRBV18 and TRBJ2-3; 8 bases are a match to TRBD1. The J segment lost 1 base and the V segment lost 6 bases, leaving 9 bases of the junction unmatched. Per the germline V gene, CDR1 is KGHSH and CDR2 is LQKENI. The CDR3 consists of 16 residues. CDR3 sequence reads: CASSQGTGHRTDTQYF. Incomplete CDR3 DNA: TGTGCCAGCTCTCAAGGGACAGGCCATCGCACAGATACG.

About this clone itself: The read terminates 3 residues before the CDR3 end, so the remaining end is supplied by the germline J gene. The chain uses TRBV19 and TRBJ2-2, with D tentatively TRBD1 (6 bases). Trimming removed 7 bases at V and 4 bases at J, with 16 bases between. The CDR3 is 15 residues long. CDR1 and CDR2 (germline): LNHDA, SQIVND (reference sequence). The sequenced part of the CDR3 DNA is TGTGCCAGTACAAGGGGGATCCTCCCCACCGGGGAG. This sequence encodes CASTRGILPTGE. The entire CDR3 is CASTRGILPTGELFF.

A word on this clone: The read terminates 3 residues before the CDR3 end, so the remaining end is supplied by the germline J gene. The chain uses TRBV14 and TRBJ2-3; D might be TRBD2 (6 bases). Germline V gene data show CDR1 as SGHDN and CDR2 as FVKESK. Trimming pared 0 bases from V and 0 bases from J, leaving 22 bases between. The CDR3 has 20 residues. The DNA read from the CDR3 is TGTGCCAGCAGCCAAGACAATTGGATTGCTAGCGCCCCTAGCACAGATACG. Translating gives CASSQDNWIASAPSTDT. The whole CDR3 reads CASSQDNWIASAPSTDTQYF.

A word on this clone: The CDR3 end is not reached by the read, which stops 3 residues before it; the germline J gene fills it in. The chain is built from TRBV6-4 and TRBJ2-7; the match to TRBD1 covers 7 bases. Germline CDR1 MRHNA, CDR2 SNTAGT. CDR3 length equals 20 residues. The J segment lost 0 bases and the V segment lost 1 base, leaving 18 bases of the junction unmatched. CDR3 sequence: CASSDWADLDDRALSYEQYF. The CDR3 DNA, read in part, is TGTGCCAGCAGTGACTGGGCAGACTTGGACGACAGGGCCCTCTCCTACGAG.

Details on this clone: The CDR3 goes on 3 residues after the read ends, and that part is filled in from the germline J gene. This chain joins TRBV19 and TRBJ1-1; possibly TRBD1 for D (5 bases). The ends were cut back, 5 bases at V and 0 bases at J, with 7 bases in the middle. CDR1 is LNHDA, CDR2 SQIVND, per germline (reference sequence). This CDR3 contains 13 residues. Partial CDR3 DNA: TGTGCCAGTAGTCCAGGGATGAACACTGAA. Protein sequence: CASSPGMNTE. The whole CDR3 region reads CASSPGMNTEAFF.

Of note for this clone: The read comes to an end 3 residues before the CDR3 does, leaving the germline J gene to fill in the end. This chain joins TRBV29-1 and TRBJ2-3, with TRBD1 identical over 9 bases. The CDR3 is 13 amino acids. Per the germline V gene, CDR1 is SQVTM and CDR2 is ANQGSEA. CDR3 amino acids: CSGIRDRAETQYF. The covered CDR3 bases are TGCAGCGGGATCCGGGACAGGGCGGAGACG.

A remark on this clone: The read is 3 residues too short to cover the CDR3 end, so that end is filled in from the germline J gene. V gene TRBV2 combines with J gene TRBJ1-5; possible D gene TRBD1, 5 bases. V lost 6 bases to trimming and J lost 5 bases, with 17 bases between them. Germline V gene data show CDR1 as SNHLY and CDR2 as FYNNEI. This CDR3 has 15 residues. Here the CDR3 reads CASSDRFGDYQPQHF. The CDR3 DNA, read in part, is TGTGCCAGCAGCGATCGTTTTGGGGACTATCAGCCC.

A note on this clone: The read stops 3 residues short of the end of the CDR3; the missing end is completed from the germline J gene. The rearrangement links TRBV29-1 to TRBJ1-1, with 7 bases fitting TRBD1. The CDR3 has 13 amino acids. Germline V lookup: CDR1 SQVTM, CDR2 ANQGSEA. V dropped 6 bases and J dropped 0; count of bases not matched to a gene: 4. CDR3 DNA (partial): TGCAGCGTCGAGGGACAGTTGAACACTGAA. This encodes CSVEGQLNTE. The CDR3 in its entirety is CSVEGQLNTEAFF.

As concerns this clone: The read gets to within 3 residues of the CDR3 end, and the germline J gene fills in the rest. J is TRBJ2-3 and V is TRBV7-8, with a possible D match to TRBD2 (5 bases). The CDR3 has 15 amino acids. The germline V gene has CDR1 SGHVS and CDR2 FQNEAQ. The covered CDR3 bases are TGTGCCAGCAGCTTAGTCGGGGTTCGTCAAGAGACG. The encoded protein is CASSLVGVRQET. The CDR3 as a whole reads CASSLVGVRQETQYF.

A word on this clone: The read halts 3 residues ahead of the CDR3 end, with the missing end drawn from the germline J gene. The J gene is TRBJ2-1, the V gene TRBV29-1; tentative D call: TRBD1 (6 bases). V dropped 8 bases and J dropped 4 bases, with 18 bases sitting between them. Germline CDR1 SQVTM, CDR2 ANQGSEA. The CDR3 is 14 residues long. Partial CDR3 DNA: TGCAGCACTACGGACAGAGGTGATTACAATGAG. Translation: CSTTDRGDYNE. The CDR3, in full, reads CSTTDRGDYNEQFF.

Of note for this clone: Coverage ceases 3 residues before the CDR3 finishes, and the germline J gene fills in the end. This chain connects TRBV7-2 to TRBJ1-2; the D gene is possibly TRBD1 (6 bases). Germline loops: CDR1 SGHTA, CDR2 FQGNSA. The CDR3 is 15 residues long. The part of the CDR3 DNA that was read is TGTGCCAGCAGCTTAGGGCGGGGGGGCCGCGATGAC. It codes for CASSLGRGGRDD. The whole CDR3 protein is CASSLGRGGRDDYTF.

On this clone: The missing CDR3 end, 3 residues past where the read stops, is filled in from the germline J gene. The rearrangement links TRBV29-1 to TRBJ2-1, with 7 positions matching TRBD1. In germline, CDR1 is SQVTM, CDR2 ANQGSEA. V lost 8 bases to trimming and J lost 3 bases; unmatched junction nucleotides: 7. This CDR3 comprises 13 residues. The CDR3: CSTWTGNYNEQFF. The part of the CDR3 DNA that was read is TGCAGCACTTGGACAGGAAACTACAATGAG.

About this clone itself: The CDR3 end is not reached by the read, which stops 3 residues before it; the germline J gene fills it in. The chain links TRBV20-1 to TRBJ2-1; the D is unclear. Germline V gene data show CDR1 as DFQATT and CDR2 as SNEGSKA (reference sequence). CDR3 size: 13 residues. V was cut by 5 bases and J by 3 bases, with 11 bases left in between. The CDR3 DNA, read in part, is TGCAGTGCTCCCTCTCGTCTCTACAATGAG. Translation gives CSAPSRLYNE. The entire CDR3 protein is CSAPSRLYNEQFF.

About this clone itself: The read terminates 3 residues before the CDR3 end, so the remaining end is supplied by the germline J gene. The chain combines TRBV10-3 with TRBJ2-7, with 11 bases identical to TRBD1. The J segment lost 3 bases and the V segment lost 4 bases, leaving 14 bases of the junction unmatched. CDR3 length: 18 amino acids. Per the germline V gene, CDR1 is ENHRY and CDR2 is SYGVKD. The part of the CDR3 DNA that was read is TGTGCCATCAGTGGGGGACAGGGGGTTTCGGGTTTGAACTACGAG. As protein: CAISGGQGVSGLNYE. The whole CDR3 region reads CAISGGQGVSGLNYEQYF.

With respect to this clone: The read falls 3 residues short of the CDR3 end, and the missing part is taken from the germline J gene. This chain links TRBV7-9 with TRBJ2-3; D remains ambiguous. Germline CDR1 SEHNR, CDR2 FQNEAQ (reference sequence). This CDR3 contains 12 residues. The sequenced part of the CDR3 DNA is TGTGCCAGCAGCTTACTCGGTGAGACG. Residues: CASSLLGET. The complete CDR3 sequence is CASSLLGETQYF.